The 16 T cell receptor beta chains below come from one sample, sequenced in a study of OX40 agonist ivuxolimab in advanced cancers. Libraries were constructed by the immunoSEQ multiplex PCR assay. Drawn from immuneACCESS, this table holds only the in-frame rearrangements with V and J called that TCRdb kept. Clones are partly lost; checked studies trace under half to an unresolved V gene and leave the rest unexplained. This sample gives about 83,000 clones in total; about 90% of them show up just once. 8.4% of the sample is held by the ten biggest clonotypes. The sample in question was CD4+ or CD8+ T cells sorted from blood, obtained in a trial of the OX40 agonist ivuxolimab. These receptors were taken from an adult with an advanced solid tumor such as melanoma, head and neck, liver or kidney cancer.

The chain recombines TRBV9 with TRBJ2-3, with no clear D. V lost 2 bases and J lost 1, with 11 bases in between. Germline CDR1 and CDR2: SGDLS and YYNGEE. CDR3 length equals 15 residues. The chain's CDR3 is CASSVEGIGTDTQYF. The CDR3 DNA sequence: TGTGCCAGCAGCGTTGAAGGGATCGGCACAGATACGCAGTATTTT.

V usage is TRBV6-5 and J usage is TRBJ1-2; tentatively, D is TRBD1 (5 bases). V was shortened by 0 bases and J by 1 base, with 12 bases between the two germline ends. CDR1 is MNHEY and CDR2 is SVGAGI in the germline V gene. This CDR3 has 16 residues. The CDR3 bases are TGTGCCAGCAGTTACTCCCCCAGGGACCATAACTATGGCTACACCTTC. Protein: CASSYSPRDHNYGYTF.

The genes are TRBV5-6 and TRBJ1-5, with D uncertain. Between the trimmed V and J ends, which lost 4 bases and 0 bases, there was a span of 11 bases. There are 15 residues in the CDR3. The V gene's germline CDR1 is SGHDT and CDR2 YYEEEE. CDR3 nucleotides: TGTGCCAGCAGCCCAAGTCCGGGTAGCAATCAGCCCCAGCATTTT. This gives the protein CASSPSPGSNQPQHF. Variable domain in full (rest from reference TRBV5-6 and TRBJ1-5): DAGVTQSPTHLIKTRGQQVTLRCSPKSGHDTVSWYQQALGQGPQFIFQYYEEEERQRGNFPDRFSGHQFPNYSSELNVNALLLGDSALYLCASSPSPGSNQPQHFGDGTRLSIL.

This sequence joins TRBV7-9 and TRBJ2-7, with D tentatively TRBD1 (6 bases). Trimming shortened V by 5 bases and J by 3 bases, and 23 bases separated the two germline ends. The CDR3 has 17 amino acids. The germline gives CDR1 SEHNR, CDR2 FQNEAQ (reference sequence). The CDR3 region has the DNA TGTGCCAGCAGCCCCACATTGACCACAGGGTCCTACTACGAGCAGTACTTC. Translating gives CASSPTLTTGSYYEQYF. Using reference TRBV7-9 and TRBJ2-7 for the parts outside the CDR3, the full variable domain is DTGVSQNPRHKITKRGQNVTFRCDPISEHNRLYWYRQTLGQGPEFLTYFQNEAQLEKSRLLSDRFSAERPKGSFSTLEIQRTEQGDSAMYLCASSPTLTTGSYYEQYFGPGTRLTVT.

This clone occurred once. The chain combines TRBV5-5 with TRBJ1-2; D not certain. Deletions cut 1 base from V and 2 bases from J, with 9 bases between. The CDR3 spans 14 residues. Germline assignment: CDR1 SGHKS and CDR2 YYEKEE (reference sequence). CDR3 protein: CASSLYTGNYGYTF. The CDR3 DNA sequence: TGTGCCAGCAGCTTGTACACGGGGAACTATGGCTACACCTTC.

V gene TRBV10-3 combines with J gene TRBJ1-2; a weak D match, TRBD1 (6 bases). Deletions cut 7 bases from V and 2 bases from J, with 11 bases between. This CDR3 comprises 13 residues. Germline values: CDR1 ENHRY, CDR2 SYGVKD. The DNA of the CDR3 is TGTGCCATCACGGACAGTTTAAACTATGGCTACACCTTC. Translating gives CAITDSLNYGYTF.

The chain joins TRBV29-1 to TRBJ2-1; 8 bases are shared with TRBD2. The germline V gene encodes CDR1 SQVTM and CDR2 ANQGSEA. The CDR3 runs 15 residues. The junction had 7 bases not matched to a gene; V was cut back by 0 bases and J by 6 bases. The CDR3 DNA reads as TGCAGCGTTGAAGATCCTCAGCGGGAGCTCAATGAGCAGTTCTTC. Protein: CSVEDPQRELNEQFF.

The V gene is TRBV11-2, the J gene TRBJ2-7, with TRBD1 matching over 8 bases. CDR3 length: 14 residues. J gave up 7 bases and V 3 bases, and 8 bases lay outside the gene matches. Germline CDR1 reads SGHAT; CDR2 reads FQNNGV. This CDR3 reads CASSFLAGGVEQYV. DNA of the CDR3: TGTGCCAGCAGCTTCCTGGCAGGGGGCGTTGAGCAGTACGTC.

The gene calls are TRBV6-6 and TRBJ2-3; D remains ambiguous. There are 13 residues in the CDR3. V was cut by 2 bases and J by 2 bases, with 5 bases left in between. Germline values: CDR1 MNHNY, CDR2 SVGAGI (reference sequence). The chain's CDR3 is CASSYTSTDTQYF. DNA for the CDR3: TGTGCCAGCAGTTACACGTCCACAGATACGCAGTATTTT.

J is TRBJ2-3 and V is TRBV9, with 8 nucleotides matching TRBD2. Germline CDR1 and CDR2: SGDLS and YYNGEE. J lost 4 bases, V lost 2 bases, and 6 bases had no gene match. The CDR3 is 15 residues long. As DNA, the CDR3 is TGTGCCAGCAGCGTTAGCGGGGACTTGTCAGATACGCAGTATTTT. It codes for CASSVSGDLSDTQYF.

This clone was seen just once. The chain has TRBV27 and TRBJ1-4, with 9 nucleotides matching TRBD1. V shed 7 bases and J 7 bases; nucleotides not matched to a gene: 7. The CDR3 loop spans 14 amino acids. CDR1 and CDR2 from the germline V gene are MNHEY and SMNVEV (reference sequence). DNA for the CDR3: TGTGCCAGCACGTTGGGACAGGGAGGTGAAAAACTGTTTTTT. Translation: CASTLGQGGEKLFF.

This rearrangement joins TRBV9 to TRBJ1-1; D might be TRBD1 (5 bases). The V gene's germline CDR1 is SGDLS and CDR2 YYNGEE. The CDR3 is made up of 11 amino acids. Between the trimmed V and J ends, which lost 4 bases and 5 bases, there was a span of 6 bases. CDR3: CASSRGTEAFF. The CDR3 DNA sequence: TGTGCCAGCAGCAGGGGAACTGAAGCTTTCTTT.

CDR3 coding DNA: TGTGCCAGCAGTTACTTGGAGGGTCCCTCCGGGGAGCTGTTTTTT. As protein: CASSYLEGPSGELFF. This chain links TRBV6-5 with TRBJ2-2, with D perhaps matching TRBD2 (6 bases). The V end lost 1 base, the J end lost 6 bases, and 12 bases lay between the germline ends. The CDR3 loop spans 15 amino acids. Germline V lookup: CDR1 MNHEY, CDR2 SVGAGI.

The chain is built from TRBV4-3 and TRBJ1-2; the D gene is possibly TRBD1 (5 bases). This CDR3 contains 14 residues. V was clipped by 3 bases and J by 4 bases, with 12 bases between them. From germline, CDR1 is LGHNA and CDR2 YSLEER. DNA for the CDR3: TGCGCCAGCAGCCACATGGAGGGGCCCTATGGCTACACCTTC. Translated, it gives CASSHMEGPYGYTF.

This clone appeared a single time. CDR3 DNA: TGTGCCAGCAGCTCCTCCTACGAGCAGTACTTC. This codes for CASSSSYEQYF. This chain links TRBV13 with TRBJ2-7, with D unresolved. V was trimmed by 4 bases and J by 0 bases, leaving 1 base between them. CDR3 length: 11 residues. CDR1 is PRHDT, CDR2 FYEKMQ, per germline (reference sequence).

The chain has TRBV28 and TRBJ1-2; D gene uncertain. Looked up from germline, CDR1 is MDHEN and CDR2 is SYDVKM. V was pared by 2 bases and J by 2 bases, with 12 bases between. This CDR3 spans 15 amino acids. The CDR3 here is CASSLPTEGNYGYTF. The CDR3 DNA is TGTGCCAGCAGTTTACCGACCGAAGGGAACTATGGCTACACCTTC.